This T cell receptor beta chain was found in a study of CD8+ T cells in alopecia areata. Overall study context: Treated patients received oral tofacitinib, 5 to 10 mg twice daily. General study findings and limits: A large proportion of expanded lesional clones were detected persisting in scalp and blood during tofacitinib.

As the sequencing template, cDNA was produced by extracting RNA and reverse transcribing it. Sequencing was performed with immunoSEQ multiplex PCR; in TCRdb, only in-frame clones are kept and a portion is missing. The sample comprises 160,000 or so clones, just over 65% of which are singletons, and approximately 0.9% rests with the top ten. Sample treatment: oral pan-JAK inhibitor, 5-10 mg twice daily. Specimens obtained from alopecia areata patients comprised lesional scalp punch biopsies and peripheral blood. Notes on this clone: What it binds is not known.

V was shortened by 0 bases and J by 10 bases, with 13 bases between the two germline ends. Germline V gene sequence: CDR1 SGHDN, CDR2 FVKESK. The CDR3 totals 15 residues. This chain connects TRBV14 to TRBJ1-6; no firm D call. Sequenced material: CD4+ T cells sorted from blood, taken at week 4, from a patient treated with tofacitinib. This TCR derives from a human donor with alopecia areata. CDR3 residues: CASSQDVQKYSPLHF. In DNA form, the CDR3 reads TGTGCCAGCAGCCAAGATGTCCAGAAATACTCACCCCTCCACTTT.